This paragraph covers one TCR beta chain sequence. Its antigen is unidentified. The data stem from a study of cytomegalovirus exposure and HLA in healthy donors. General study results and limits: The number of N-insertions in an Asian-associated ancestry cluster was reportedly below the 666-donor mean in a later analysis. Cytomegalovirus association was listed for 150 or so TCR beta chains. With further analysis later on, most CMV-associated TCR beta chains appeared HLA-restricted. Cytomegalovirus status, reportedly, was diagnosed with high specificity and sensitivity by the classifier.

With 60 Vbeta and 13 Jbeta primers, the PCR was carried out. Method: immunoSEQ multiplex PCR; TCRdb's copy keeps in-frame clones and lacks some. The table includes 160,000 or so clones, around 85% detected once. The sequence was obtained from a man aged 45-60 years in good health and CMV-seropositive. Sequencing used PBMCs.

The CDR3 DNA sequence: TGTGCCAGCAGCGTAACTCAGGGGACCGGGGAGCTGTTTTTT. It codes for CASSVTQGTGELFF. J is TRBJ2-2 and V is TRBV9; tentatively, D is TRBD1 (6 bases). V lost 1 base to trimming and J lost 5 bases, with 9 bases between them. The CDR3 spans 14 residues. The germline gives CDR1 SGDLS, CDR2 YYNGEE. Full variable domain (missing parts from reference TRBV9 and TRBJ2-2): DSGVTQTPKHLITATGQRVTLRCSPRSGDLSVYWYQQSLDQGLQFLIQYYNGEERAKGNILERFSAQQFPDLHSELNLSSLELGDSALYFCASSVTQGTGELFFGEGSRLTVL.